This TCR beta chain was sequenced in a study of neurological immune-mediated disorders. The study, taken as a whole, reports: Falling below healthy controls, multiple sclerosis showed the least TCR clonal expansion, while HTLV-1-associated myelopathy showed the most. Expanded clones shared no CDR3 amino acid sequences across subjects, suggesting private repertoires in all groups.

This sample's time point: longitudinal time-point 3. The table lists this clonotype with many counts. Its antigen is currently unknown. This CDR3 region has 15 residues. CDR1 SGHRS and CDR2 YFSETQ come from the germline V gene. Trimming took 4 bases from V and 2 from J, leaving 14 bases between them. The cDNA was produced through 5'RACE with 10-nucleotide random UMIs. TCRdb passed the 5' RACE reads through MiXCR, listing each CDR3 protein once. Of tens of thousands of distinct CDR3 sequences listed, about 13% are singletons. The chain joins TRBV5-1 to TRBJ2-3, with D hard to call. This TCR was sampled from a young man in good health. Specimen: PBMCs. Written as DNA, the CDR3 is TGCGCCAGCAGCCGCAGGACGGCCAACACAGATACGCAGTATTTT. It encodes CASSRRTANTDTQYF. The entire variable domain, with the rest obtained from reference TRBV5-1 and TRBJ2-3, is as follows: KAGVTQTPRYLIKTRGQQVTLSCSPISGHRSVSWYQQTPGQGLQFLFEYFSETQRNKGNFPGRFSGRQFSNSRSEMNVSTLELGDSALYLCASSRRTANTDTQYFGPGTRLTVL.